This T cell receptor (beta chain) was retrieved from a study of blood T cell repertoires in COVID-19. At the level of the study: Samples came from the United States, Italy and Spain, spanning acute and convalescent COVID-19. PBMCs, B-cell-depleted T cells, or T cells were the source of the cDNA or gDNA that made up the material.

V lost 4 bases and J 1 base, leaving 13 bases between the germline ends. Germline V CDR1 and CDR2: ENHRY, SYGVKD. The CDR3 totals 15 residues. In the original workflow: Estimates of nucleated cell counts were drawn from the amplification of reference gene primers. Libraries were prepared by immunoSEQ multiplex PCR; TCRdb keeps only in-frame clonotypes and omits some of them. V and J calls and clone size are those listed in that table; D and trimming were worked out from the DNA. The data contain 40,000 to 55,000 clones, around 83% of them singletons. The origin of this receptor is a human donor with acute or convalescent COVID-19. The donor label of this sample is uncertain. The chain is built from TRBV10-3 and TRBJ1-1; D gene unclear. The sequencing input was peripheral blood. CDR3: CAISAQTPSNTEAFF. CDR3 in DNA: TGTGCCATCAGTGCGCAGACACCATCGAACACTGAAGCTTTCTTT.